This T cell receptor beta chain was captured in a study of cytomegalovirus exposure and HLA in healthy donors. Study-wide results and caveats: TRBV6-2, TRBV6-3 and other indistinguishable V segments were excluded. Reports described diagnosis of cytomegalovirus status by the classifier as highly specific and sensitive. It was taken for granted in presence/absence analyses that sequencing depth across donors was roughly uniform.

Remarks on this clone: Its target is unknown.

Deletions cut 0 bases from V and 0 bases from J, with 4 bases between. The CDR3 contains 15 residues. From germline, CDR1 is SGHNT and CDR2 YYREEE (reference sequence). PCR primers comprised 60 Vbeta and 13 Jbeta primers. Using immunoSEQ multiplex PCR, the repertoire was profiled, and TCRdb retains in-frame clones only, with some absent. The profile shows 200,000 to 250,000 clones, 70% to 80% of them singletons. Whereas donors were nominally healthy upon sampling, unrecorded immune exposures were probable. Sequences were obtained from PBMCs. The receptor was isolated from a young woman in good health and CMV-seronegative. The chain employs TRBV5-4 and TRBJ1-6; D is ambiguous. DNA for the CDR3: TGTGCCAGCAGCTTGGGGAGCTCCTATAATTCACCCCTCCACTTT. Residues: CASSLGSSYNSPLHF.